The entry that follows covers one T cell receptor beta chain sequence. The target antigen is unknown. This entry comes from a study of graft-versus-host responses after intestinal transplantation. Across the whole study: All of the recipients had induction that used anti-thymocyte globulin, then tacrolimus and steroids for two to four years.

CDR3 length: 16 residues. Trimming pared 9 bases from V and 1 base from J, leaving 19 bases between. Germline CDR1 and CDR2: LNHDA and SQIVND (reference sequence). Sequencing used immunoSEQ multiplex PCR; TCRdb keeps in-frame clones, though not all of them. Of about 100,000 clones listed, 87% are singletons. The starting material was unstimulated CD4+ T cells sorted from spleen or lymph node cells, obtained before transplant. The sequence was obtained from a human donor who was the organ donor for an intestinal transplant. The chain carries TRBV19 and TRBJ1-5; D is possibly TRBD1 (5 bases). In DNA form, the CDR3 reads TGTGCCAGCCGACAGAACTGGGGGAGAAGCAATCAGCCCCAGCATTTT. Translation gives CASRQNWGRSNQPQHF.